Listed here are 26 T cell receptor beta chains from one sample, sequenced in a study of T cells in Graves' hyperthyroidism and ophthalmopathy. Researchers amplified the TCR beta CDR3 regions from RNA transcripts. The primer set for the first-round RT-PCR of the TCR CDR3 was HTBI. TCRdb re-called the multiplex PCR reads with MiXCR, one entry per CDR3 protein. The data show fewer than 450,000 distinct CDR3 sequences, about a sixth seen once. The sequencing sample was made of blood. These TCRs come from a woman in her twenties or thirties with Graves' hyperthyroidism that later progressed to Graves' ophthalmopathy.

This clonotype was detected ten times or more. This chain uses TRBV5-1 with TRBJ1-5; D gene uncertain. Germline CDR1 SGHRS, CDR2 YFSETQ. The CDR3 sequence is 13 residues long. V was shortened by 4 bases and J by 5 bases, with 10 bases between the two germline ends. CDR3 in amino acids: CASSEVPDQPQHF. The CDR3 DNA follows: TGCGCCAGCAGCGAAGTCCCGGATCAGCCCCAGCATTTT.

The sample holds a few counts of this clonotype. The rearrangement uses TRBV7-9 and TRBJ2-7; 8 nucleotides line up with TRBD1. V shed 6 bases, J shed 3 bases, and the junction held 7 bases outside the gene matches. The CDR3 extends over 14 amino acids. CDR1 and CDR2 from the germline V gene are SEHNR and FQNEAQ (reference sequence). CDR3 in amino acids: CASSYYGQGYEQYF. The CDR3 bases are TGTGCCAGCAGTTATTACGGACAGGGCTACGAGCAGTACTTC.

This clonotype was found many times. For the CDR3, the DNA is TGTGCCAGCTCACCACCCAGCGTAGCGTGGGGCGAGCAGTACTTC. It yields the protein CASSPPSVAWGEQYF. This rearrangement joins TRBV18 to TRBJ2-7, with D perhaps TRBD2 (5 bases). CDR1 and CDR2 from the germline V gene are KGHSH and LQKENI. The CDR3 length is 15 residues. V was pared by 0 bases and J by 6 bases, with 15 bases between. The complete variable domain, with remaining parts taken from reference TRBV18 and TRBJ2-7, reads NAGVMQNPRHLVRRRGQEARLRCSPMKGHSHVYWYRQLPEEGLKFMVYLQKENIIDESGMPKERFSAEFPKEGPSILRIQQVVRGDSAAYFCASSPPSVAWGEQYFGPGTRLTVT.

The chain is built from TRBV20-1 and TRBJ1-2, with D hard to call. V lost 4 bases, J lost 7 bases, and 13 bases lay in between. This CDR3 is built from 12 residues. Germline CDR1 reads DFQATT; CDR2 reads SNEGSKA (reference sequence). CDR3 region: CSATGHPLGYTF. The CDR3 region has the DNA TGCAGTGCTACTGGTCATCCCCTTGGCTACACCTTC.

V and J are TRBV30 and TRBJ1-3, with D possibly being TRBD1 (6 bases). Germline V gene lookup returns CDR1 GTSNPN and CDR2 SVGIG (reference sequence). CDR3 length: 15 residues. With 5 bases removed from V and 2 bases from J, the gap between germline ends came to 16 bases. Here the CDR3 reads CAWDPTGTTGNTIYF. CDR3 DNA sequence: TGTGCCTGGGACCCTACAGGGACAACTGGAAACACCATATATTTT.

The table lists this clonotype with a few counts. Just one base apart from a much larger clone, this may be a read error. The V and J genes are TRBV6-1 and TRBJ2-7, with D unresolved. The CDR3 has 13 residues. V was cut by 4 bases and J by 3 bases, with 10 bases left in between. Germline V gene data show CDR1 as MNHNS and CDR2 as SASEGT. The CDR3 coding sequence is TGTGCCAGCAGTGCGGGTAATTTCTACGAGCAGTACTTC. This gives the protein CASSAGNFYEQYF.

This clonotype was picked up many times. The CDR3 region is CASSLDGGQGYEQYF. CDR3 nucleotides: TGTGCCAGCAGCTTAGATGGGGGACAGGGGTATGAGCAGTACTTC. The rearrangement links TRBV11-2 to TRBJ2-7, with TRBD1 identical over 10 bases. Germline values: CDR1 SGHAT, CDR2 FQNNGV. V shed 0 bases and J 7 bases; nucleotides not matched to a gene: 6. The CDR3 loop spans 15 amino acids.

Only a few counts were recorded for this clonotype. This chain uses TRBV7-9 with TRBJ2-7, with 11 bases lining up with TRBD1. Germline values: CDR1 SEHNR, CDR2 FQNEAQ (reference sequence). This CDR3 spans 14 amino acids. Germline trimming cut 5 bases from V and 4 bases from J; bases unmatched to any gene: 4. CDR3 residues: CASSQDRGQYEQYF. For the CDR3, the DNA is TGTGCCAGCAGCCAGGACAGGGGGCAATACGAGCAGTACTTC.

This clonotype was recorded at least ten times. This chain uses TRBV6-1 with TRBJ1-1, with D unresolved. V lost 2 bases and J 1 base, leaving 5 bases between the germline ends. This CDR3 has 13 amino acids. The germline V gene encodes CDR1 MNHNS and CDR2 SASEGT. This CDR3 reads CASSEMGNTEAFF. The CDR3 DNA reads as TGTGCCAGCAGTGAAATGGGGAACACTGAAGCTTTCTTT.

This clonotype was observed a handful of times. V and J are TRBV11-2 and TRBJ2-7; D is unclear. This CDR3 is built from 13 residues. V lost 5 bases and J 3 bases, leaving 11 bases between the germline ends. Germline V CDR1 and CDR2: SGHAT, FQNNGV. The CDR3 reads CASSPTQNYEQYF. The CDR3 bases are TGTGCCAGCAGCCCAACTCAGAACTACGAGCAGTACTTC.

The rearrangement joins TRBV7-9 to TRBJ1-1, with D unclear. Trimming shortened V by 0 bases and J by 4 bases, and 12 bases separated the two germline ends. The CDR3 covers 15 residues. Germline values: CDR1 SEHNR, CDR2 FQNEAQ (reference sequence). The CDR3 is CASSLAEIRITEAFF. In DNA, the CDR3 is TGTGCCAGCAGCTTAGCAGAAATCCGAATCACTGAAGCTTTCTTT.

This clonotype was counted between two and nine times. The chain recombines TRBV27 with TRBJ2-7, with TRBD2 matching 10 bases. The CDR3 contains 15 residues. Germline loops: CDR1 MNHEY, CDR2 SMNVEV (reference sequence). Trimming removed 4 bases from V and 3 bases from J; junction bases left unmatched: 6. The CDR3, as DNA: TGTGCCAGCAGTTCCAGCGGGAGGGCCAGCTACGAGCAGTACTTC. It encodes CASSSSGRASYEQYF.

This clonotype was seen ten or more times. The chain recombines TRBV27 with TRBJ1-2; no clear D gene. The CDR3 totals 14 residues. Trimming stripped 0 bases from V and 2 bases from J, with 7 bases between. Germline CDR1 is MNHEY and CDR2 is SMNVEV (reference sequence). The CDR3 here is CASSLSKMNYGYTF. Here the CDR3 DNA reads TGTGCCAGCAGTTTATCCAAGATGAACTATGGCTACACCTTC.

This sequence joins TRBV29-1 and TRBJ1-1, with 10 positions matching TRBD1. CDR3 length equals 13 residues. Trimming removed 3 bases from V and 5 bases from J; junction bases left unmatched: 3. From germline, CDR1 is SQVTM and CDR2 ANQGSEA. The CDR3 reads CSVEGQGSTEAFF. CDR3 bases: TGCAGCGTTGAGGGACAGGGGTCGACTGAAGCTTTCTTT.

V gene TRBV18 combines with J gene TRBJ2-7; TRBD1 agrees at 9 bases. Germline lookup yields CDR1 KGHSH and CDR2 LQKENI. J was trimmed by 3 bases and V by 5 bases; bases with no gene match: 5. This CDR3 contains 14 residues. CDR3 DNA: TGTGCCAGCTCAGCCGACAGGGGGGTCTACGAGCAGTACTTC. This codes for CASSADRGVYEQYF. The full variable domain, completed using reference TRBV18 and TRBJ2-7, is NAGVMQNPRHLVRRRGQEARLRCSPMKGHSHVYWYRQLPEEGLKFMVYLQKENIIDESGMPKERFSAEFPKEGPSILRIQQVVRGDSAAYFCASSADRGVYEQYFGPGTRLTVT.

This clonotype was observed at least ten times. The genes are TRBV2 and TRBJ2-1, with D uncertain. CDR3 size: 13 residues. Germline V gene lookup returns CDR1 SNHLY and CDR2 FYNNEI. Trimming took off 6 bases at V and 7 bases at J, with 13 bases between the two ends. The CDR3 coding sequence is TGTGCCAGCAGACCCGAACTAAGGAATGAGCAGTTCTTC. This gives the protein CASRPELRNEQFF.

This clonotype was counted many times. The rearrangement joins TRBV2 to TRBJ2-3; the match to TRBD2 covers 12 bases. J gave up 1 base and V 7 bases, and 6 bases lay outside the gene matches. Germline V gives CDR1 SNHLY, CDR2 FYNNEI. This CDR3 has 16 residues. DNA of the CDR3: TGTGCCAGCACCGGGACTAGCGGGCCAGGCACAGATACGCAGTATTTT. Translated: CASTGTSGPGTDTQYF. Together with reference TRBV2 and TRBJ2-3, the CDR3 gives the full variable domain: EPEVTQTPSHQVTQMGQEVILRCVPISNHLYFYWYRQILGQKVEFLVSFYNNEISEKSEIFDDQFSVERPDGSNFTLKIRSTKLEDSAMYFCASTGTSGPGTDTQYFGPGTRLTVL.

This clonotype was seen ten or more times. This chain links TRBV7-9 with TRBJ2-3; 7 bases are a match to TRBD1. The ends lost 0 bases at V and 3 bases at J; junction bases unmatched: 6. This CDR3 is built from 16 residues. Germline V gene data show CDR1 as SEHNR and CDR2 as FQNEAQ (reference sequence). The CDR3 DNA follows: TGTGCCAGCAGCTTAGCGCAAGGGGGCGAGACAGATACGCAGTATTTT. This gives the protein CASSLAQGGETDTQYF.

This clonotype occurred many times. CDR3 loop: CASIVGQGSDEQFF. For the CDR3, the DNA is TGTGCCAGCATTGTCGGACAGGGTTCCGATGAGCAGTTCTTC. The chain couples TRBV2 to TRBJ2-1; 8 nucleotides agree with TRBD1. Trimming cost V 7 bases and J 8 bases; bases outside gene matches: 10. CDR1 is SNHLY and CDR2 is FYNNEI in the germline V gene. The CDR3 covers 14 residues.

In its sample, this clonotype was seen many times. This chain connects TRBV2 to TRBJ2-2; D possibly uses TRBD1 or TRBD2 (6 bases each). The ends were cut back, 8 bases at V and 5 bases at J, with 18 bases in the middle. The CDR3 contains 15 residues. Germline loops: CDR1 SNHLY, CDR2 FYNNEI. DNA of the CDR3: TGTGCCAGCTCCTTATTTCAGGGGAGGACCGGGGAGCTGTTTTTT. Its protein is CASSLFQGRTGELFF.

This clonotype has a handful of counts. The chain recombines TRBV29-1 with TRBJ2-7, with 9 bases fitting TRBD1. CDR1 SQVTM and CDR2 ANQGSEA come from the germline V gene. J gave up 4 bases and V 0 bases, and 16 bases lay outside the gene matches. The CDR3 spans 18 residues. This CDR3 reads CSVEDYKGSGTGRYEQYF. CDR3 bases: TGCAGCGTTGAAGATTATAAGGGCTCCGGGACAGGGAGGTACGAGCAGTACTTC.

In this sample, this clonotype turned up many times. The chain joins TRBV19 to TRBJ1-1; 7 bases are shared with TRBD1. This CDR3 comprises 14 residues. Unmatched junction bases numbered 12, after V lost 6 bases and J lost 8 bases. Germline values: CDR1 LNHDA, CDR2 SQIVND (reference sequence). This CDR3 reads CASRKGQRILEAFF. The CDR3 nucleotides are TGTGCCAGTAGGAAGGGACAGAGGATATTAGAAGCTTTCTTT.

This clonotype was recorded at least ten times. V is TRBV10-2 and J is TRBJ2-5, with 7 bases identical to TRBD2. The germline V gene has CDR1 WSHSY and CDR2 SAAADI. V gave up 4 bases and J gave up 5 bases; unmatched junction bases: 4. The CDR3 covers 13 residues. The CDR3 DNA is TGCGCCAGCAGTGGGGAGGGCCTGGAGACCCAGTACTTC. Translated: CASSGEGLETQYF.

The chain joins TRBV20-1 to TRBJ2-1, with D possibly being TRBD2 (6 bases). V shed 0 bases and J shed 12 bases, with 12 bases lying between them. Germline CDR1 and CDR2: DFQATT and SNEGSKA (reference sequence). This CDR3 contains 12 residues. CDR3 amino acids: CSARDLAGPQFF. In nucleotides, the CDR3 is TGCAGTGCTAGAGATCTCGCGGGACCGCAGTTCTTC.

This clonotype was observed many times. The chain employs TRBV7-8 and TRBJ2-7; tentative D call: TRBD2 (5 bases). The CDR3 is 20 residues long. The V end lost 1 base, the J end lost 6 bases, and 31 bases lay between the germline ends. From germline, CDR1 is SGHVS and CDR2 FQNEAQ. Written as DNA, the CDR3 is TGTGCCAGCAGCTTAGTTCGCGCGCAACAGAGCGGAGGATTGGGTAGCGAGCAGTACTTC. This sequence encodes CASSLVRAQQSGGLGSEQYF.

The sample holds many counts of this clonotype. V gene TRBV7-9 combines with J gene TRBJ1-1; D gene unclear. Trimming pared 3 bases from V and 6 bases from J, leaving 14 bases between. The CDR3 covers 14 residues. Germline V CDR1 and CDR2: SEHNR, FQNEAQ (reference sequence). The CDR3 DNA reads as TGTGCCAGCAGCTTCACCGGCAGTAACGCTGAAGCTTTCTTT. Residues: CASSFTGSNAEAFF.